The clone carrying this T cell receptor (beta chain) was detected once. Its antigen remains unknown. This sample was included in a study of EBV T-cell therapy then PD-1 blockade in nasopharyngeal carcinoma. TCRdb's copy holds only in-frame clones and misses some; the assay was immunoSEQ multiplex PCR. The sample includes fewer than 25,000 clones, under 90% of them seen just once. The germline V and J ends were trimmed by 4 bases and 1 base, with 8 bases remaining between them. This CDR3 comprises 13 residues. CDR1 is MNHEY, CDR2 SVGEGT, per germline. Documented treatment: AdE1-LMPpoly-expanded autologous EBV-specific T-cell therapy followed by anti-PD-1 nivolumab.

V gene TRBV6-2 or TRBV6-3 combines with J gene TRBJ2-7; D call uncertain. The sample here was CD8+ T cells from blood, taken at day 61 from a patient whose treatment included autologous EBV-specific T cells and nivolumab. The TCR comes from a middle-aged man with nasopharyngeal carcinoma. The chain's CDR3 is CASSFGRSYEQYF. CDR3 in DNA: TGTGCCAGCAGTTTTGGCAGATCCTACGAGCAGTACTTC.